This is a list of T cell receptor beta chains from one sample in a study of CD8 T cells in Susac syndrome. TCRdb reprocessed the immunoSEQ multiplex PCR reads via MiXCR and lists one record per CDR3 protein. The sample has around 200,000 distinct CDR3 sequences, 90% to 97% seen once. Sample: CD4+ T cells from PBMCs. All receptors come from a human donor with multiple sclerosis. Each CDR3 is given with its conserved first and last residue. D genes are given only for firm matches.

j_gene,v_gene,d_gene,CDR3nt,CDR3aa
TRBJ1-2,TRBV19,-,TGTGCCAGTGATGGGGGGGACTATGGCTACACCTTC,CASDGGDYGYTF
TRBJ1-2,TRBV29-1,TRBD1,TGCAGCGTTGGAGGACAGGGTAACTATGGCTACACCTTC,CSVGGQGNYGYTF
TRBJ2-3,TRBV14,-,TGTGCCAGCAGCCAAGGGCCCCCAGCCCCAGATACGCAGTATTTT,CASSQGPPAPDTQYF
TRBJ1-2,TRBV30,-,TGTGCCTGGAGTGGGACGAGCTATGGCTACACCTTC,CAWSGTSYGYTF
TRBJ2-1,TRBV20-1,-,TGCAGTGAGCGAGGGGCCTCCTACAATGAGCAGTTCTTC,CSERGASYNEQFF
TRBJ1-2,TRBV5-4,TRBD1,TGTGCCAGCAGCTTTGGACAGGACTTAGCTAACTATGGCTACACCTTC,CASSFGQDLANYGYTF
TRBJ2-1,TRBV9,-,TGTGCCAGCAGCGTAGGAAGTGCAGGGGAAAGCAGTGAGCAGTTCTTC,CASSVGSAGESSEQFF
TRBJ1-2,TRBV29-1,TRBD1,TGCAGCATCCCGGGGACAGGCGGATATGGCTACACCTTC,CSIPGTGGYGYTF
TRBJ2-2,TRBV3-1,TRBD2,TGTGCCAGCAGCGCGCTAGCGGGGGGCCGGTCGGCCGGGGAGCTGTTTTTT,CASSALAGGRSAGELFF
TRBJ2-7,TRBV7-2,-,TGTGCCAGCAGCCTTAGGTCCAGGGACGAGCAGTACTTC,CASSLRSRDEQYF
TRBJ2-2,TRBV7-7,-,TGTGCCAGCAGCTTGAGTGGACAGAACACCGGGGAGCTGTTTTTT,CASSLSGQNTGELFF
TRBJ1-2,TRBV20-1,-,TGCAGTGCTAGAGATGGGTATCGAGCTAACTATGGCTACACCTTC,CSARDGYRANYGYTF